This T cell receptor beta chain is from a study of blood T cells in healthy people across ages. For the second PCR, which ran for roughly 6 to 12 cycles, a sample-barcoded 5' primer and a J-beta primer mix were used. TCRdb independently ran MiXCR on the 5' RACE reads; one entry per CDR3 protein. This table has around 2 million distinct CDR3 sequences, 35% to 50% appearing once. The material sequenced was blood. This TCR was recovered from a human donor in good health.

The CDR3 DNA is TGTGCCAGCAGCCCCGGTCTGGACAGAGGTGACGAGCAGTACTTC. This translates into CASSPGLDRGDEQYF. This rearrangement joins TRBV3-1 to TRBJ2-7, with TRBD1 as a possible D gene (6 bases). There are 15 residues in the CDR3. The germline V gene has CDR1 LGHDT and CDR2 YNNKEL (reference sequence). Trimming left V 4 bases short and J 5 bases short, with 18 bases between.